Listed below are T cell receptor beta chains from one sample, sequenced in a study of beta chain features in type 1 diabetes. Only in-frame clones appear in the TCRdb table, and some are missing; sequencing was by immunoSEQ multiplex PCR. This repertoire shows around 310,000 clones, roughly 14% found once; its top ten account for over 0.014%. Material for sequencing was naive CD4+ T cells from blood. The receptors were gathered from a woman aged 18-30 years with type 1 diabetes. The CDR3 runs from the conserved cysteine through the conserved F or W. Each record gives: CDR3 protein, clone size, V gene, J gene. The size of a clone is reported for some rows only, either as once, few or many, or as a class for expanded clones.

CAISESKGVGGYTF	NA	TRBV10-3	TRBJ1-2
CASSLAGRGHTEAFF	NA	TRBV7-2	TRBJ1-1
CASSRTINSYNEQFF	NA	TRBV4-1	TRBJ2-1
CASSGQGAGYGYTF	NA	TRBV6-5	TRBJ1-2
CASSYLSGPSEQFF	NA	TRBV6-6	TRBJ2-1
CACTGTSAYNEQFF	few	TRBV30	TRBJ2-1
CASSYGLGQETQYF	few	TRBV5-1	TRBJ2-5
CASSEGQGDVETQYF	few	TRBV10-1	TRBJ2-5
CASSDRASNQPQHF	few	TRBV2	TRBJ1-5
CASSGTRSSYNEQFF	few	TRBV11-3	TRBJ2-1
CASSLDTSYNEQFF	few	TRBV5-4	TRBJ2-1
CASSPGLGFSNEQFF	NA	TRBV11-2	TRBJ2-1
CSVRRLAELSTDTQYF	few	TRBV29-1	TRBJ2-3
CSAQDRGTNEKLFF	few	TRBV29-1	TRBJ1-4
CASSPVQGEQETQYF	NA	TRBV18	TRBJ2-5
CASRARTGTIPTDTQYF	NA	TRBV5-1	TRBJ2-3
CASSTLRLAGNEQFF	few	TRBV19	TRBJ2-1
CASSLQGSKNIQYF	NA	TRBV5-4	TRBJ2-4
CASSQRELVEQFF	NA	TRBV19	TRBJ2-1
CASSVGGYDTGELFF	few	TRBV9	TRBJ2-2
CASSSRGANYGYTF	few	TRBV6-6	TRBJ1-2
CSVAGLAGPDTQYF	few	TRBV29-1	TRBJ2-3
CASSPDRVRSDTQYF	NA	TRBV5-6	TRBJ2-3
CASSYSPLQGNTEAFF	few	TRBV6-5	TRBJ1-1
CASSDTSSSYNEQFF	NA	TRBV2	TRBJ2-1
CASSGGSWDTGELFF	NA	TRBV5-1	TRBJ2-2
CASSLEGTATFWAGANVLTF	few	TRBV11-2	TRBJ2-6
CASSPRRAPRAANYGYTF	NA	TRBV7-8	TRBJ1-2
CASSEESGQPQHF	few	TRBV2	TRBJ1-5
CASSHRDTTGELFF	NA	TRBV6-1	TRBJ2-2
CASRAPGLSAFF	few	TRBV6-5	TRBJ1-1
CASSERTGQETQYF	NA	TRBV25-1	TRBJ2-5
CATSRDTTSSGTAFF	NA	TRBV15	TRBJ1-1
CATSGPHAGLINNEQFF	few	TRBV15	TRBJ2-1
CASSKIGVGTEAFF	few	TRBV27	TRBJ1-1
CASSRSGAEAFF	few	TRBV6-5	TRBJ1-1
CASSFPRGQGPTEAFF	NA	TRBV7-2	TRBJ1-1
CASSGTGEQPQHF	few	TRBV18	TRBJ1-5
CASSLARESVYTGELFF	few	TRBV7-2	TRBJ2-2
CASSPGQGAAGANVLTF	NA	TRBV18	TRBJ2-6
CASSPPSGSRHTQYF	few	TRBV18	TRBJ2-3
CASSVAPDYTDTQYF	few	TRBV9	TRBJ2-3
CSVPWGGKETQYF	NA	TRBV29-1	TRBJ2-5
CASTRDSRDEQYF	few	TRBV25-1	TRBJ2-7
CSVVGARNTEAFF	few	TRBV29-1	TRBJ1-1
CASSFRGGDTEAFF	few	TRBV7-2	TRBJ1-1